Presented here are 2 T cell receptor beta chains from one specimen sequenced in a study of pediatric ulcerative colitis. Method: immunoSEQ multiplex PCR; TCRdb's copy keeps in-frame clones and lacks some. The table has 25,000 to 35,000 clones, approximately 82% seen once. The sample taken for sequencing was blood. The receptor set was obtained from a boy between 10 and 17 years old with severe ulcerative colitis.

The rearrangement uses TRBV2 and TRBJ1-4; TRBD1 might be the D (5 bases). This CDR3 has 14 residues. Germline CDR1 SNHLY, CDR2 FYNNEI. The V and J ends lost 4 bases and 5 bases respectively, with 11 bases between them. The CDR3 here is CASSVWGGNEKLFF. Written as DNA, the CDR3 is TGTGCCAGCAGTGTATGGGGGGGGAATGAAAAACTGTTTTTT.

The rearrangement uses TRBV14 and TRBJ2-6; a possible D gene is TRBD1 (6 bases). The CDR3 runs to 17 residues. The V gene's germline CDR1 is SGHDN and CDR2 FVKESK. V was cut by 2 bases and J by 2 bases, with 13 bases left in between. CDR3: CASSQRTVWAGANVLTF. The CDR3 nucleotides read TGTGCCAGCAGCCAAAGGACAGTCTGGGCTGGGGCCAACGTCCTGACTTTC.